A single sample gave rise to the 29 T cell receptor beta chains below, sequenced in a study of T cell responses to AZD1222 COVID-19 vaccine. Some clones are missing from TCRdb's copy, which holds only in-frame ones; the method was immunoSEQ multiplex PCR. This sample yields about 77,000 clones, of which roughly 90% are seen a single time; approximately 4.5% belongs to the top ten. Source: peripheral blood, taken 28 days after the second AZD1222 dose. The receptors stem from an adult who received the AZD1222 COVID-19 vaccine.

The rearrangement links TRBV6-5 to TRBJ1-2; 9 bases line up with TRBD1. The CDR3 has 14 amino acids. Trimming at V came to 5 bases and at J to 10 bases, leaving 11 bases not matched to a gene. CDR1 is MNHEY and CDR2 is SVGAGI in the germline V gene. The CDR3 coding sequence is TGTGCCAGCAGTCGGGACAGGGTTTCTCATGACTACACCTTC. Translating gives CASSRDRVSHDYTF.

V gene TRBV20-1 combines with J gene TRBJ1-5, with TRBD1 identical over 7 bases. The ends lost 5 bases at V and 6 bases at J; junction bases unmatched: 10. CDR1 is DFQATT and CDR2 is SNEGSKA in the germline V gene (reference sequence). The CDR3 is 14 residues long. The CDR3 loop is CSARDRVTTQPQHF. DNA of the CDR3: TGCAGTGCTCGTGACAGGGTTACCACTCAGCCCCAGCATTTT.

This rearrangement joins TRBV4-1 to TRBJ2-1, with 11 bases lining up with TRBD2. CDR3 length: 16 residues. Trimming cost V 3 bases and J 5 bases; bases outside gene matches: 6. Per germline, CDR1 MGHRA and CDR2 YSYEKL. The CDR3 here is CASSQTIAGGNNEQFF. In DNA, the CDR3 is TGCGCCAGCAGCCAGACGATAGCGGGAGGGAACAATGAGCAGTTCTTC.

The V gene is TRBV12-3 or TRBV12-4, the J gene TRBJ1-4; 8 bases align to TRBD1. V shed 4 bases and J 8 bases; nucleotides not matched to a gene: 3. The CDR3 is 13 amino acids. CDR3 amino acids: CASSYRDREKLFF. The CDR3 DNA is TGTGCCAGCAGTTACCGGGACAGGGAAAAACTGTTTTTT.

By share, this clone ranks as medium-sized (0.01 to 0.1%). Here the CDR3 DNA reads TGCAGCGTTAGATACAAACGGGCTAACTATGGCTACACCTTC. Amino acids: CSVRYKRANYGYTF. The chain carries TRBV29-1 and TRBJ1-2, with D unresolved. Germline CDR1 SQVTM, CDR2 ANQGSEA. CDR3 length: 14 amino acids. Trimming removed 5 bases from V and 0 bases from J, with 13 bases in between.

The chain joins TRBV5-8 to TRBJ1-2, with no clear D. The V gene's germline CDR1 is SGHTS and CDR2 YDEGEE. Trimming removed 4 bases from V and 6 bases from J, with 16 bases in between. The CDR3 runs to 14 residues. The CDR3 spells CASSPWELIDGYTF. CDR3 nucleotides: TGTGCCAGCAGCCCATGGGAGTTAATTGATGGCTACACCTTC.

This chain links TRBV29-1 with TRBJ1-3; weak D call: TRBD1 (6 bases). The CDR3 contains 13 residues. The V gene's germline CDR1 is SQVTM and CDR2 ANQGSEA. The CDR3 DNA follows: TGCAGTTACCAGGGGTTGTCGGGAAACACCATATATTTT. Amino acid sequence: CSYQGLSGNTIYF.

J is TRBJ1-6 and V is TRBV18, with D uncertain. Germline V gives CDR1 KGHSH, CDR2 LQKENI. The CDR3 spans 13 residues. Between the trimmed V and J ends, which lost 1 base and 6 bases, there was a span of 4 bases. The CDR3 loop is CASSPRSNSPLHF. CDR3 nucleotide sequence: TGTGCCAGCTCACCACGTTCTAATTCACCCCTCCACTTT.

The chain carries TRBV6-4 and TRBJ1-5; possibly TRBD1 for D (6 bases). V shed 2 bases and J shed 4 bases, with 15 bases lying between them. CDR3 length: 16 amino acids. The V gene's germline CDR1 is MRHNA and CDR2 SNTAGT. Here the CDR3 DNA reads TGTGCCAGCAGTGACCGGGACATGAGGGGGAATCAGCCCCAGCATTTT. Protein: CASSDRDMRGNQPQHF.

V and J are TRBV6-6 and TRBJ1-3; TRBD1 aligns across 8 bases. This CDR3 is built from 16 residues. In germline, CDR1 is MNHNY, CDR2 SVGAGI (reference sequence). The J segment lost 0 bases and the V segment lost 5 bases, leaving 6 bases of the junction unmatched. The CDR3 is CASSLGQVSSGNTIYF. Written as DNA, the CDR3 is TGTGCCAGCAGTCTGGGACAGGTGAGCTCTGGAAACACCATATATTTT.

The chain links TRBV2 to TRBJ2-7; 10 nucleotides line up with TRBD1. Germline V lookup: CDR1 SNHLY, CDR2 FYNNEI. The trim removed 8 bases at V and 4 bases at J, leaving 5 bases unmatched. The CDR3 is 13 amino acids. The CDR3 DNA reads as TGTGCCAGCTCCGGGACAGGGGCTTACGAGCAGTACTTC. Its translation is CASSGTGAYEQYF.

The V and J genes are TRBV7-2 and TRBJ2-2; D is possibly TRBD1 (6 bases). V was clipped by 4 bases and J by 7 bases, with 13 bases between them. The CDR3 is made up of 14 amino acids. The V gene's germline CDR1 is SGHTA and CDR2 FQGNSA. The CDR3 sequence is CASSSLQGSGELFF. CDR3 in DNA: TGTGCCAGCAGCTCCCTACAGGGAAGCGGGGAGCTGTTTTTT.

The rearrangement uses TRBV28 and TRBJ1-1; D is ambiguous. The germline gives CDR1 MDHEN, CDR2 SYDVKM. The V gene lost 6 bases and the J gene lost 4 bases, with 9 bases spanning the gap. There are 12 residues in the CDR3. Here the CDR3 reads CASRAIGTEAFF. CDR3 DNA: TGTGCCAGCAGAGCAATTGGCACTGAAGCTTTCTTT.

The rearrangement joins TRBV6-4 to TRBJ1-3; D perhaps matches TRBD1 (6 bases). Germline loops: CDR1 MRHNA, CDR2 SNTAGT. The CDR3 runs 16 residues. V lost 3 bases and J 1 base, leaving 13 bases between the germline ends. The CDR3 region is CASSEYRERSGNTIYF. The CDR3 DNA follows: TGTGCCAGCAGTGAATACAGGGAACGATCTGGAAACACCATATATTTT.

The chain recombines TRBV30 with TRBJ2-7, with D possibly matching TRBD2 (5 bases). Trimming pared 0 bases from V and 5 bases from J, leaving 20 bases between. Germline V CDR1 and CDR2: GTSNPN, SVGIG (reference sequence). CDR3 length: 16 amino acids. For the CDR3, the DNA is TGTGCCTGGAGTGTACCTAAGGACCGAGGGCCCCACGAGCAGTACTTC. It translates to CAWSVPKDRGPHEQYF.

The chain has TRBV27 and TRBJ2-7; the match to TRBD1 covers 9 bases. The germline gives CDR1 MNHEY, CDR2 SMNVEV (reference sequence). This CDR3 is built from 13 residues. Losses at the gene ends were 6 bases for V and 3 bases for J; bases not matched to a gene: 3. The CDR3 sequence is CASRSGQGYEQYF. The CDR3, as DNA: TGTGCCAGCAGATCGGGACAGGGCTACGAGCAGTACTTC.

V gene TRBV27 combines with J gene TRBJ2-1; no clear D. The CDR3 is 14 amino acids. Trimming pared 6 bases from V and 6 bases from J, leaving 15 bases between. CDR1 and CDR2 from the germline V gene are MNHEY and SMNVEV (reference sequence). This CDR3 is CASRPQLAGNEQFF. CDR3 nucleotide sequence: TGTGCCAGCAGACCCCAGCTCGCCGGCAATGAGCAGTTCTTC.

The chain has TRBV11-2 and TRBJ1-1; no clear D gene. The V gene's germline CDR1 is SGHAT and CDR2 FQNNGV. Trimming pared 0 bases from V and 0 bases from J, leaving 11 bases between. This CDR3 is 16 amino acids long. The CDR3 sequence: CASSLEDPFMNTEAFF. CDR3 nucleotides: TGTGCCAGCAGCTTAGAGGACCCCTTCATGAACACTGAAGCTTTCTTT.

CDR3 residues: CAISIAEVSTDTQYF. CDR3 nucleotides: TGTGCCATCAGTATAGCAGAAGTTAGCACAGATACGCAGTATTTT. The chain has TRBV10-3 and TRBJ2-3; D is ambiguous. CDR1 is ENHRY and CDR2 is SYGVKD in the germline V gene. The CDR3 consists of 15 residues. Trimming stripped 5 bases from V and 0 bases from J, with 12 bases between.

This sequence joins TRBV11-2 and TRBJ2-3; D possibly corresponds to TRBD2 (6 bases). Germline CDR1 SGHAT, CDR2 FQNNGV. The CDR3 length is 15 residues. Trimming left V 0 bases short and J 2 bases short, with 9 bases between. CDR3 region: CASSLEGRDTDTQYF. The DNA for the CDR3 is TGTGCCAGCAGCTTAGAGGGGCGGGACACAGATACGCAGTATTTT. Full variable domain (outside the CDR3, taken from reference TRBV11-2 and TRBJ2-3): EAGVAQSPRYKIIEKRQSVAFWCNPISGHATLYWYQQILGQGPKLLIQFQNNGVVDDSQLPKDRFSAERLKGVDSTLKIQPAKLEDSAVYLCASSLEGRDTDTQYFGPGTRLTVL.

The chain combines TRBV21-1 with TRBJ2-7; the table's D gene call, TRBD1, was not cross checked with the DNA. TRBV21-1 is a pseudogene. This CDR3 contains 14 residues. The CDR3, as DNA: TGTGCCAGCAGCGACAGGGACCCCCTCTACGAGCAGTACTTC. This codes for CASSDRDPLYEQYF.

The chain carries TRBV19 and TRBJ1-6; TRBD1 is a possible D gene (6 bases). This CDR3 is 15 amino acids long. Germline lookup yields CDR1 LNHDA and CDR2 SQIVND (reference sequence). The V and J ends lost 6 bases and 7 bases respectively, with 16 bases between them. This chain's CDR3 is CASRKGVLQNSPLHF. The CDR3 region has the DNA TGTGCCAGTAGGAAGGGGGTCCTTCAGAATTCACCCCTCCACTTT.

The chain carries TRBV5-1 and TRBJ1-2; D is unresolved. Germline CDR1 reads SGHRS; CDR2 reads YFSETQ. The V end lost 3 bases, the J end lost 13 bases, and 28 bases lay between the germline ends. CDR3 length: 16 amino acids. The CDR3 region is CASSSETGRRSQLLTF. The CDR3 nucleotides are TGCGCCAGCAGCTCCGAAACGGGCCGCAGGTCTCAACTACTCACCTTC.

The V call is TRBV27, the J call TRBJ1-4; D perhaps matches TRBD1 (5 bases). The CDR3 is 16 amino acids. V dropped 4 bases and J dropped 8 bases, with 20 bases sitting between them. Germline CDR1 and CDR2: MNHEY and SMNVEV (reference sequence). CDR3 bases: TGTGCCAGCAGTTCTTACTGGCAGGGCGGGAGGGAAAAACTGTTTTTT. It codes for CASSSYWQGGREKLFF.

The V and J genes are TRBV30 and TRBJ1-1; 10 nucleotides line up with TRBD1. Germline CDR1 reads GTSNPN; CDR2 reads SVGIG (reference sequence). With V trimmed by 5 bases and J by 1 base, 10 bases remained unmatched. CDR3 size: 16 residues. CDR3 sequence reads: CAWETGGFYSNTEAFF. CDR3 DNA sequence: TGTGCCTGGGAGACAGGGGGCTTTTATTCGAACACTGAAGCTTTCTTT. Full variable domain (outside the CDR3, taken from reference TRBV30 and TRBJ1-1): SQTIHQWPATLVQPVGSPLSLECTVEGTSNPNLYWYRQAAGRGLQLLFYSVGIGQISSEVPQNLSASRPQDRQFILSSKKLLLSDSGFYLCAWETGGFYSNTEAFFGQGTRLTVV.

The rearrangement links TRBV19 to TRBJ1-6, with TRBD1 identical over 9 bases. This CDR3 has 14 residues. J gave up 9 bases and V 3 bases, and 3 bases lay outside the gene matches. From germline, CDR1 is LNHDA and CDR2 SQIVND (reference sequence). CDR3 amino acids: CASSIGQGISPLHF. The DNA of the CDR3 is TGTGCCAGTAGTATCGGACAGGGGATTTCACCCCTCCACTTT.

The CDR3 DNA is TGTGCCAGCAGTCGAAGAGATGGCTACACCTTC. Amino acids: CASSRRDGYTF. The chain employs TRBV6-2 or TRBV6-3 and TRBJ1-2; D is unclear. V gave up 5 bases and J gave up 6 bases, with 7 bases separating them. Germline V gives CDR1 MNHEY, CDR2 SVGEGT. The CDR3 runs 11 residues.

V gene TRBV10-3 combines with J gene TRBJ2-1, with TRBD2 identical over 12 bases. The ends lost 3 bases at V and 6 bases at J; junction bases unmatched: 6. The CDR3 spans 16 residues. Germline lookup yields CDR1 ENHRY and CDR2 SYGVKD. CDR3 sequence: CAISDRLAGESNEQFF. The CDR3 bases are TGTGCCATCAGTGACCGACTAGCGGGAGAGAGCAATGAGCAGTTCTTC.

V gene TRBV4-3 combines with J gene TRBJ1-1; D is unclear. The CDR3 sequence is 15 residues long. V dropped 0 bases and J dropped 2 bases, with 10 bases sitting between them. The germline CDR1 and CDR2 sequences are LGHNA and YSLEER. The CDR3 spells CASSQDPNGNTEAFF. CDR3 bases: TGCGCCAGCAGCCAAGATCCCAACGGCAACACTGAAGCTTTCTTT.